The clone carrying this T cell receptor beta chain was seen at least ten times. This sample is drawn from a study of cytomegalovirus exposure and HLA in healthy donors. With 60 Vbeta and 13 Jbeta primers, the PCR was carried out. TCRdb keeps only in-frame clones here, not all; method: immunoSEQ multiplex PCR. The sample has some 130,000 clones; roughly three quarters are singletons. Germline assignment: CDR1 MNHNY and CDR2 SVGAGI (reference sequence). Trimming cost V 8 bases and J 1 base, with 12 bases left between them. The CDR3 loop spans 14 amino acids. The rearrangement links TRBV6-6 to TRBJ1-5; maybe TRBD1 (5 bases). Sequenced input: PBMCs. This clonotype originated in a female donor in good health and CMV-seronegative. The CDR3 loop is CASGKGASNQPQHF. DNA of the CDR3: TGTGCCAGCGGGAAAGGGGCGAGCAATCAGCCCCAGCATTTT.